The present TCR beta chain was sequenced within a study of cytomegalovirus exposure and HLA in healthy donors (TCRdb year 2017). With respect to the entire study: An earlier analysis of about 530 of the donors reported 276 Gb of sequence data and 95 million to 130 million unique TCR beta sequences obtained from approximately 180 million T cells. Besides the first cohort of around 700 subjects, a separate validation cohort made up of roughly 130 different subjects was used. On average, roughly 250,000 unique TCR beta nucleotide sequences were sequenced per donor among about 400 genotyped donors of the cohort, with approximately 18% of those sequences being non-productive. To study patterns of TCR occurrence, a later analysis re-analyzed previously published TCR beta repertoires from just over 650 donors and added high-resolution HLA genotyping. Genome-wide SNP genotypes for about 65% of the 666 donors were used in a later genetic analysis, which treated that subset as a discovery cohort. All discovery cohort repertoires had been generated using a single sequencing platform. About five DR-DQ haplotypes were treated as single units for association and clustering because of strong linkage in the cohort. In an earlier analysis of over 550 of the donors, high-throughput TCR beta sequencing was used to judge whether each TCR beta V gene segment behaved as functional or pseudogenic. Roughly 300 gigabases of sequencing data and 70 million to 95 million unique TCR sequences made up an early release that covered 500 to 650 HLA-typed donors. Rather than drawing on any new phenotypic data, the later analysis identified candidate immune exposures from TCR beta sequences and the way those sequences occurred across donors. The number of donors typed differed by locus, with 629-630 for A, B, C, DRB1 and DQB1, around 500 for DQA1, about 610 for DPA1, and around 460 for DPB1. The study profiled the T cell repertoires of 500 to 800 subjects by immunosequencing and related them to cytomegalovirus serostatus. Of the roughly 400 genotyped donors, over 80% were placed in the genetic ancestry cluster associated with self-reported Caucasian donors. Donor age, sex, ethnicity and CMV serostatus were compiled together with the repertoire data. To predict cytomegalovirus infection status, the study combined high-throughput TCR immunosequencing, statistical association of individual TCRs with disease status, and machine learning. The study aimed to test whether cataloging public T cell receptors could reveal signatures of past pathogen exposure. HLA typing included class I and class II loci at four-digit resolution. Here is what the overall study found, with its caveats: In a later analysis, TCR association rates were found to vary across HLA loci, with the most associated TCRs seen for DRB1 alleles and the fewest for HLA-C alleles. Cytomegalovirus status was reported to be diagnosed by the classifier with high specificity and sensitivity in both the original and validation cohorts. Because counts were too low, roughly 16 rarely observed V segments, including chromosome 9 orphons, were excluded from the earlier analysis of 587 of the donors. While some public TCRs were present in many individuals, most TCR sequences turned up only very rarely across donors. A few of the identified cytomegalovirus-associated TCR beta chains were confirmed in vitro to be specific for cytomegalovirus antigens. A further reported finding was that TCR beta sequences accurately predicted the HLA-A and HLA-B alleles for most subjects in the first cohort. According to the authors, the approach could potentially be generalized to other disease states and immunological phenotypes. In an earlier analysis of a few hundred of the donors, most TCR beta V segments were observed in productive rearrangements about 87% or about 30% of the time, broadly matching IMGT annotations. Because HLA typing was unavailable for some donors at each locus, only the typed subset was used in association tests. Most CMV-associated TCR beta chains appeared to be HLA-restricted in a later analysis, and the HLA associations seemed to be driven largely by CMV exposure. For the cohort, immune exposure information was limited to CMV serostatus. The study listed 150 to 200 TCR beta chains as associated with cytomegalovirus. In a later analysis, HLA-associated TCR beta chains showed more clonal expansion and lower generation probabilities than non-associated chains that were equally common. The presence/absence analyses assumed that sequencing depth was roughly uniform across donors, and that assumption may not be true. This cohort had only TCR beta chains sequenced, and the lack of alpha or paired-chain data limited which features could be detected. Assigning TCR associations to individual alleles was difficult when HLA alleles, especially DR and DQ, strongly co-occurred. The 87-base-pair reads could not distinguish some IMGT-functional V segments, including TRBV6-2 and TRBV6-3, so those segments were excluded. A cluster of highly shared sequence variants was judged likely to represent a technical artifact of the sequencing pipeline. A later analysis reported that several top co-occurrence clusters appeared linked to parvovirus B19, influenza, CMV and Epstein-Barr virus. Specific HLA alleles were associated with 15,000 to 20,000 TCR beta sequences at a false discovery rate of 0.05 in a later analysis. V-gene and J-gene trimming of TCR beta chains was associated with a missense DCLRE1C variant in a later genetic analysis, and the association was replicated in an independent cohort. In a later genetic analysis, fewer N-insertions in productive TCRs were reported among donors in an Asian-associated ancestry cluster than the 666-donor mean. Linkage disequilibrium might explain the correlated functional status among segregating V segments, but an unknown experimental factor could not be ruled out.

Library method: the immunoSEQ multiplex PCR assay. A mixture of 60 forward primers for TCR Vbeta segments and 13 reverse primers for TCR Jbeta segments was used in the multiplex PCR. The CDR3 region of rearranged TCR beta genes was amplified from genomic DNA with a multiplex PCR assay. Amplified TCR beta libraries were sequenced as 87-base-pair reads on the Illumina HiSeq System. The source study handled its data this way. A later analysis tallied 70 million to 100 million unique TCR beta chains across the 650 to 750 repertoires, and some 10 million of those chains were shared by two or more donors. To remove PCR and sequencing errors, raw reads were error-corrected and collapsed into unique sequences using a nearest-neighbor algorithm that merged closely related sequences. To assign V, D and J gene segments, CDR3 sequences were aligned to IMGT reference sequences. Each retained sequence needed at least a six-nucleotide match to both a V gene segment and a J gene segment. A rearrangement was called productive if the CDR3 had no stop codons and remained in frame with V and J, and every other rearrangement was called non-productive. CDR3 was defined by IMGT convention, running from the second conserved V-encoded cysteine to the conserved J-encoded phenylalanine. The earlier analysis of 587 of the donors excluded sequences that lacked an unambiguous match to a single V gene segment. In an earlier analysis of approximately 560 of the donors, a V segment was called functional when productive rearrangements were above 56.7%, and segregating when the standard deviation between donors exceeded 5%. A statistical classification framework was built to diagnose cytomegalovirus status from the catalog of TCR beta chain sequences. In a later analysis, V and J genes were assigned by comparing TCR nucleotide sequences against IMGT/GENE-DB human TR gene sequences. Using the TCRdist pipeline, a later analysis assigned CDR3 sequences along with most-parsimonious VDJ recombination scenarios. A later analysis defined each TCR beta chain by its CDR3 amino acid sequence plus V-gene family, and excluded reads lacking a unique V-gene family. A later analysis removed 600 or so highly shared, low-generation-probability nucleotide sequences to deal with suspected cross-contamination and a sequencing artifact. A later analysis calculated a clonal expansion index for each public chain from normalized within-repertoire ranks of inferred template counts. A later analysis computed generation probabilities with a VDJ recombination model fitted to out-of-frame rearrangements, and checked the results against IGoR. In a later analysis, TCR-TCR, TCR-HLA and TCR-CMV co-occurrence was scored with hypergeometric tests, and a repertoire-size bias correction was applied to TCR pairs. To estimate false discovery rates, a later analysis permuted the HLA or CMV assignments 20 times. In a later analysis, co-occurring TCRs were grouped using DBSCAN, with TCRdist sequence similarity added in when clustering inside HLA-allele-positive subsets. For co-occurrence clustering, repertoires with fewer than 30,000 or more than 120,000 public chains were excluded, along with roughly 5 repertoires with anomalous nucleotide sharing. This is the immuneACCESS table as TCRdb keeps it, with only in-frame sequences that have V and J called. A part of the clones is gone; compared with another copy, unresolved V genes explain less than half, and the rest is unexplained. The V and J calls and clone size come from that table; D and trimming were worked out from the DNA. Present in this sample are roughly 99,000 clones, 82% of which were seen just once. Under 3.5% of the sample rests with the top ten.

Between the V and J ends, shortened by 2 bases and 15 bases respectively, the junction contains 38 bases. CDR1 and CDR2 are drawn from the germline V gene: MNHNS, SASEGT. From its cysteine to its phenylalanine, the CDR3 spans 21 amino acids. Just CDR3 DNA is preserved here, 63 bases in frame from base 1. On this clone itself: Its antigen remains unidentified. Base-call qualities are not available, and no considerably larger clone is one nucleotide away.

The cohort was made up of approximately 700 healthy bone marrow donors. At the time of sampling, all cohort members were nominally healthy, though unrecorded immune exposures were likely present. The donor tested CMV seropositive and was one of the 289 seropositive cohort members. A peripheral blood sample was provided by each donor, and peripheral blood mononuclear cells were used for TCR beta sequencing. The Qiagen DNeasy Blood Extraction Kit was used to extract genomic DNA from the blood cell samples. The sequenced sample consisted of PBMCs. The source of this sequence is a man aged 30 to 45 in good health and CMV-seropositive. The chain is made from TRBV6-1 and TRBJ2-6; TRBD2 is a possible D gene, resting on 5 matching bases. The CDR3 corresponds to CASSETQSSHGFTPLGDGLTF. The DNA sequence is TGTGCCAGCAGTGAAACCCAGTCATCCCACGGCTTTACCCCTCTGGGAGACGGCCTGACTTTC.